One and the same sample provided the 16 T cell receptor beta chains below, sequenced in a study of blood T cell repertoires in COVID-19. The table came from immunoSEQ multiplex PCR; TCRdb's copy has only in-frame clones and leaves some out. The sample has under 150,000 clones, under 90% seen once; the top ten hold almost 6.5%. Sequencing was carried out using peripheral blood. These receptors were taken from a human donor in a cohort sampled during active COVID-19.

J is TRBJ2-5 and V is TRBV18; D possibly corresponds to TRBD1 (6 bases). This CDR3 is built from 14 residues. V was cut by 3 bases and J by 2 bases, with 10 bases left in between. The V gene's germline CDR1 is KGHSH and CDR2 LQKENI. The CDR3 DNA follows: TGTGCCAGCTCACCCCGGACAGTTCAAGAGACCCAGTACTTC. Translated, it gives CASSPRTVQETQYF.

The chain recombines TRBV5-1 with TRBJ2-5, with 11 bases matching TRBD2. The V segment lost 0 bases and the J segment 8 bases; nucleotides outside the gene matches: 6. CDR1 is SGHRS, CDR2 YFSETQ, per germline. The CDR3 sequence is 15 residues long. CDR3 bases: TGCGCCAGCAGCTTGGGGACTAGCGGGTCGGTCACCCAGTACTTC. It encodes CASSLGTSGSVTQYF. Full variable domain (outside the CDR3, taken from reference TRBV5-1 and TRBJ2-5): KAGVTQTPRYLIKTRGQQVTLSCSPISGHRSVSWYQQTPGQGLQFLFEYFSETQRNKGNFPGRFSGRQFSNSRSEMNVSTLELGDSALYLCASSLGTSGSVTQYFGPGTRLLVL.

This chain links TRBV19 with TRBJ1-5; a weak D match, TRBD1 (6 bases). The CDR3 is 15 residues long. Between the trimmed V and J ends, which lost 2 bases and 5 bases, there was a span of 13 bases. CDR1 and CDR2 from the germline V gene are LNHDA and SQIVND (reference sequence). The CDR3 DNA sequence: TGTGCCAGTAGTATACGAGGCAGGGGTGATCAGCCCCAGCATTTT. Residues: CASSIRGRGDQPQHF.

The J gene is TRBJ2-7, the V gene TRBV3-1 (or the pseudogene TRBV3-2), with 9 bases identical to TRBD2. The junction had 4 bases not matched to a gene; V was cut back by 2 bases and J by 2 bases. This CDR3 is built from 15 residues. Germline V CDR1 and CDR2: LGHDT, YNNKEL (reference sequence). CDR3 amino acids: CASSQMSGGPYEQYF. For the CDR3, the DNA is TGTGCCAGCAGCCAAATGAGCGGGGGGCCCTACGAGCAGTACTTC.

This chain uses TRBV30 with TRBJ2-5; a possible D gene is TRBD2 (5 bases). This CDR3 region has 12 residues. V lost 1 base and J lost 2, with 5 bases in between. Looked up from germline, CDR1 is GTSNPN and CDR2 is SVGIG (reference sequence). The CDR3 sequence is CAWSAGQETQYF. The CDR3 DNA is TGTGCCTGGAGTGCGGGGCAAGAGACCCAGTACTTC.

This rearrangement joins TRBV2 to TRBJ2-1; D is unresolved. Germline values: CDR1 SNHLY, CDR2 FYNNEI. There are 14 residues in the CDR3. Trimming removed 0 bases at V and 1 base at J, with 4 bases between. For the CDR3, the DNA is TGTGCCAGCAGTGAAGCCGGTTCCTACAATGAGCAGTTCTTC. The encoded protein is CASSEAGSYNEQFF. Complete variable domain (other parts from reference TRBV2 and TRBJ2-1): EPEVTQTPSHQVTQMGQEVILRCVPISNHLYFYWYRQILGQKVEFLVSFYNNEISEKSEIFDDQFSVERPDGSNFTLKIRSTKLEDSAMYFCASSEAGSYNEQFFGPGTRLTVL.

The table lists this clone with a count of one. The V call is TRBV19, the J call TRBJ2-3; 8 bases line up with TRBD1. Germline CDR1 and CDR2: LNHDA and SQIVND (reference sequence). The V and J ends lost 4 bases and 4 bases, in that order; junction bases with no gene match: 7. The CDR3 loop spans 15 amino acids. The chain's CDR3 is CASSTTGASADTQYF. The CDR3 DNA reads as TGTGCCAGTAGTACGACAGGGGCGAGCGCAGATACGCAGTATTTT.

This clone appeared a single time. V is TRBV19 and J is TRBJ2-7; perhaps TRBD2 as D (7 bases). Trimming cost V 6 bases and J 6 bases, with 18 bases left between them. The CDR3 sequence is 14 residues long. CDR1 and CDR2 (germline): LNHDA, SQIVND (reference sequence). The CDR3 region is CASSNRGGGGEQYF. The DNA for the CDR3 is TGTGCCAGTAGCAACCGAGGGGGGGGAGGCGAGCAGTACTTC.

The rearrangement uses TRBV27 and TRBJ2-7, with 10 bases matching TRBD1. Germline CDR1 and CDR2: MNHEY and SMNVEV (reference sequence). This CDR3 region has 14 residues. The V gene end was trimmed by 2 bases and the J gene end by 6 bases; junction bases not matched to a gene: 4. The CDR3 DNA is TGTGCCAGCAGTTTAGGGACAGGGGATCTCGAGCAGTACTTC. Translating it yields CASSLGTGDLEQYF.

As regards this clone: Its ends do not fully match the called genes, so a read error is possible. This sequence joins TRBV4-3 and TRBJ1-6; unclear D gene. CDR3 size: 13 residues. Germline V gives CDR1 LGHNA, CDR2 YSLEER. The CDR3 nucleotides are TGCGCCAGCAGCCAAGATTATATTTCACCCCTCCACTTT. Its translation is CASSQDYISPLHF.

The V call is TRBV5-1, the J call TRBJ2-1; D not certain. V was trimmed by 3 bases and J by 14 bases, leaving 12 bases between them. Per germline, CDR1 SGHRS and CDR2 YFSETQ. The length of the CDR3 is 11 residues. CDR3 sequence (DNA): TGCGCCAGCAGCTATCAGTTCTTCGAGTTCTTC. Translation: CASSYQFFEFF.

This clone was detected only a few times. The genes are TRBV5-4 and TRBJ2-7; D might be TRBD2 (5 bases). Germline loops: CDR1 SGHNT, CDR2 YYREEE (reference sequence). With 1 base removed from V and 4 bases from J, the gap between germline ends came to 18 bases. CDR3 size: 16 residues. In DNA, the CDR3 is TGTGCCAGCAGCTTGAATATGGAGGTATCAGCTTACGAGCAGTACTTC. This sequence encodes CASSLNMEVSAYEQYF.

V usage is TRBV19 and J usage is TRBJ1-1; TRBD1 is a possible D gene (5 bases). Trimming pared 4 bases from V and 2 bases from J, leaving 17 bases between. CDR1 and CDR2 from the germline V gene are LNHDA and SQIVND (reference sequence). This CDR3 contains 16 residues. The CDR3 DNA reads TGTGCCAGTAGTACCACTCCCGCGACAGTAAACACTGAAGCTTTCTTT. The encoded protein is CASSTTPATVNTEAFF.

The rearrangement uses TRBV11-3 and TRBJ2-3; D possibly corresponds to TRBD1 (5 bases). Germline V gene data show CDR1 as SGHNT and CDR2 as YENEEA. The CDR3 contains 13 residues. Deletions cut 5 bases from V and 3 bases from J, with 9 bases between. CDR3 in DNA: TGTGCCAGCAGCGACCGACAGACAGATACGCAGTATTTT. It specifies CASSDRQTDTQYF.

This chain links TRBV19 with TRBJ1-2; 7 bases line up with TRBD1. There are 15 residues in the CDR3. Germline loops: CDR1 LNHDA, CDR2 SQIVND (reference sequence). V lost 6 bases to trimming and J lost 7 bases; unmatched junction nucleotides: 14. CDR3 sequence: CASRERQGGMSGYTF. CDR3 coding DNA: TGTGCCAGTAGAGAAAGACAGGGCGGGATGAGTGGCTACACCTTC.

This clone came up a few times. CDR3 nucleotides: TGTGCCAGCAGCGATTCGACAGGGGGCGGCAATCAGCCCCAGCATTTT. This gives the protein CASSDSTGGGNQPQHF. The chain has TRBV28 and TRBJ1-5, with TRBD1 matching 10 bases. V lost 6 bases and J lost 2; bases outside the gene matches: 7. The CDR3 length is 16 residues. Germline V gives CDR1 MDHEN, CDR2 SYDVKM.